The sequence of this TCR beta chain was determined in a study of shared clonotypes between healthy human individuals. Findings of the study overall: At large depth, rarefaction still showed sorted-subset sequencing to be incomplete.

Method: immunoSEQ multiplex PCR; TCRdb's copy keeps in-frame clones and lacks some. The sample lists about 2.1 million clones; about 94% were seen once. The naive CD8 subset, CD45RO-negative cells positively selected for CCR7, excluded terminally differentiated effector memory CD45RA+ cells. The CDR3 sequence is 14 residues long. Trimming removed 3 bases at V and 4 bases at J, with 13 bases between. The germline V gene has CDR1 MDHEN and CDR2 SYDVKM. Of note for this clone: Its antigen is currently unknown. This sample also contains other DNA sequences that code for the same CDR3.

The V call is TRBV28, the J call TRBJ2-7; D unclear. The sequenced material came from naive CD8+ T cells from PBMCs. The origin of this receptor is a man in his late teens or twenties in good health. Some clones in this sample may be carry-over from other donors' samples. CDR3 loop: CASSFLGVGYEQYF. DNA for the CDR3: TGTGCCAGCAGTTTCCTCGGCGTTGGGTACGAGCAGTACTTC.